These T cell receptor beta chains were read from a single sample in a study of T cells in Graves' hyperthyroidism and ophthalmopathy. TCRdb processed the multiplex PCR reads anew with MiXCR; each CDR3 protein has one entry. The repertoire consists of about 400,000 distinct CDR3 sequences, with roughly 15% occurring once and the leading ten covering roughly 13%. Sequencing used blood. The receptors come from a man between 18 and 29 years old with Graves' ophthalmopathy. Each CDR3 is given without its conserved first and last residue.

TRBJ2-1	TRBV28	ASRAPSSYNEQF
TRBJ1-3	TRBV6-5	ASSYSTRFSGNTIY
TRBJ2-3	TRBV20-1	SAPLAGPGTDTQY
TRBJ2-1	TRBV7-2	ASSLAGRLSEQF
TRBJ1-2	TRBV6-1	ASNSETGAPYGYT
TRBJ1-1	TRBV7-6	ASSSAQGGMNTEAF
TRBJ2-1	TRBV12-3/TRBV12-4	ASSLTTWVDNEQF
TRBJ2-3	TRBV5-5	ASSASDTQY
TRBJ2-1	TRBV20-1	SARYNEQF
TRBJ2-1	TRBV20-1	SAPRGGQGSYNEQF
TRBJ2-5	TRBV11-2	ASSRFGSAAEGGIPQETQY
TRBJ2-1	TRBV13	ASTTGVSYNEQF
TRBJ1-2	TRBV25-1	ASSELQGLGYT
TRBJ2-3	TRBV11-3	ASSLDPGLADTQY
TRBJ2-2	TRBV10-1	ASSLTSGVGELF
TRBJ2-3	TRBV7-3	ASAMSLAVDTQY
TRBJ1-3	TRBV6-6	ASSYSVGTGNTIY
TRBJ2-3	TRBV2	ASSDVSEPDTQY
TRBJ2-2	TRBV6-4	ASSDRQHGELF
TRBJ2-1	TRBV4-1	ASSQDWTSDKQF
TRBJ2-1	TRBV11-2	ASSLGPGWGSYNEQF
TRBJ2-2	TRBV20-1	SGFGVTGELF
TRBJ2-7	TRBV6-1	ASTPSGAYEQY
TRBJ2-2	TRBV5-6	ASSSPTSGNTGELF
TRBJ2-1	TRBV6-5	ASSSPGLGREQF
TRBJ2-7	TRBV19	ASQTGGDSYEQY
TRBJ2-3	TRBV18	ASSPGQGAADTQY
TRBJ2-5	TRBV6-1	ASSGSGGQETQY
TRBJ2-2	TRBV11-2	ASSPTKTDHTGELF
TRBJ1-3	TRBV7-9	ASSLMSRSGNTIY
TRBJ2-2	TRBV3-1	ASSPGLAFGGELF
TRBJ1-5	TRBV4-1	ASSREDRGGDSNQPQH
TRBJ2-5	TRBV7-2	ASSLYRTGETQY
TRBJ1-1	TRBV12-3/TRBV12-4	ASSLGGTGGEAF
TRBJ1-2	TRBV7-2	ASSLGSGRVLSNYGYT
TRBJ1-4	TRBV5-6	ASSSGQGGGNEKLF
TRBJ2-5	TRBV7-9	ASSPGQGAVETQY
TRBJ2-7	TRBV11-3	ASSFHIIGEQY
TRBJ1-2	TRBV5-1	ASSPRTVRHLLLYGYT
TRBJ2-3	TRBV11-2	ASSLERLAIDTQY
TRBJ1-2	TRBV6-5	ASSYPPGPTFGTYGYT
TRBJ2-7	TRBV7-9	ASSFDRVSYEQY
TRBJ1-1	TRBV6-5	ASRLDSTEAF
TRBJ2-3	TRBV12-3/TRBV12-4	ASSVARGRSTDTQY
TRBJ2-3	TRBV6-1	ASKALAAGDGLY
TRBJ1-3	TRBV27	ASSPTSPNRGAGNTIY
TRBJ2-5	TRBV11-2	ASSFLLAGGQETQY
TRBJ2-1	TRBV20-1	SARNFRDYAYNEQF
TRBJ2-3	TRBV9	ASSSFPIPLAGGPSTDTQY
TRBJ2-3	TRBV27	ASSSSQGAGDTQY
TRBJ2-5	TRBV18	ASSPRGQEETQY
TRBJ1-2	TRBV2	AVQGGRDYGYT
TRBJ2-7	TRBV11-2	ASSSGGTSGRASYEQY
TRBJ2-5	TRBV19	ASSPSGGISWETQY
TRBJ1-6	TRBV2	ASSEAGGTFNSPLH
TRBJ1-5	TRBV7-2	ASSLVGGNNQPQH
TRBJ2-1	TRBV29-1	SVGAGGGGNEQF
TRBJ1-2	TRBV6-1	ASSEWVHGP
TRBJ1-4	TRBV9	ASSVATGQNEKLF